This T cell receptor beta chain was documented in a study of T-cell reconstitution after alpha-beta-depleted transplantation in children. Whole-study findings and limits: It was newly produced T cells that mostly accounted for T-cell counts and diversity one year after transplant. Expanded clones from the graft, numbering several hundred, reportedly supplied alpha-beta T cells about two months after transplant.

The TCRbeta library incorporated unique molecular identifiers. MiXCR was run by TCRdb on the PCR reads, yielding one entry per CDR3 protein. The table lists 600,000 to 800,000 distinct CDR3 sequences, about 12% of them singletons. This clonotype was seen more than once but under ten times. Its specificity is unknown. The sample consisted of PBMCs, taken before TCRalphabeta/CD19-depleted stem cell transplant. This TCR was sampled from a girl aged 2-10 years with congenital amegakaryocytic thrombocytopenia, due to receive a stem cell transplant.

Here the CDR3 reads CASREPYSSDEQFF. In nucleotides, the CDR3 is TGTGCCAGCAGGGAGCCCTATAGTTCGGATGAGCAGTTCTTC. The chain couples TRBV6-1 to TRBJ2-1; the D is unclear. Trimming took 6 bases from V and 8 from J, leaving 17 bases between them. The CDR3 runs to 14 residues. Germline values: CDR1 MNHNS, CDR2 SASEGT.